This T cell receptor (beta chain) was recovered during a study of cytomegalovirus exposure and HLA in healthy donors (TCRdb year 2017). The study in broad terms: In an earlier analysis of 550 to 750 of the donors, 276 Gb of sequence data and some 100 million unique TCR beta sequences from about 179 million T cells were reported. About 300 gigabases of sequencing data and some 85 million unique TCR sequences were included in an early release covering under 650 HLA-typed donors. Of the 300 to 500 genotyped donors, approximately 81% were placed in the genetic ancestry cluster associated with self-reported Caucasian donors. The study aimed to test whether signatures of past pathogen exposure could be identified by cataloging public T cell receptors. Using immunosequencing, the study profiled T cell repertoires from around 670 subjects and related those repertoires to cytomegalovirus serostatus. Besides the first cohort of around 670 subjects, a separate validation cohort made up of over 100 different subjects was used. The study combined high-throughput TCR immunosequencing, statistical association of individual TCRs with disease status, and machine learning to predict cytomegalovirus infection status. A later analysis re-analyzed previously published TCR beta repertoires from 600 to 850 donors and added high-resolution HLA genotyping to study TCR occurrence patterns. The later analysis used no new phenotypic data to find candidate immune exposures, relying instead on TCR beta sequences and their occurrence across donors. An earlier analysis of 587 of the donors applied high-throughput TCR beta sequencing to assess whether each TCR beta V gene segment acted as functional or pseudogenic. Donor age, sex, ethnicity and CMV serostatus were compiled together with the repertoire data. A later genetic analysis took genome-wide SNP genotypes for 398 of the 666 donors and used that subset as a discovery cohort. All discovery cohort repertoires had been generated on a single sequencing platform. HLA typing included class I and class II loci at four-digit resolution. Typing coverage varied by locus: 629-630 donors for A, B, C, DRB1 and DQB1; approximately 560 for DQA1; more than 600 for DPA1; approximately 450 for DPB1. Because of strong linkage in the cohort, five DR-DQ haplotypes were treated as single units for association and clustering. On average, 235,054 unique TCR beta nucleotide sequences were sequenced per donor among 300 to 500 genotyped donors of the cohort, with 15% to 20% of those sequences being non-productive.

Preparation of the library involved the immunoSEQ multiplex PCR assay. A mixture of 60 forward primers for TCR Vbeta segments and 13 reverse primers for TCR Jbeta segments was used in the multiplex PCR. The CDR3 region of rearranged TCR beta genes was amplified from genomic DNA with a multiplex PCR assay. The Illumina HiSeq System was used to sequence the amplified TCR beta libraries as 87-base-pair reads. On the study's bioinformatics: A later analysis tallied roughly 80 million unique TCR beta chains across the 666 repertoires, and some 10 million of those chains were shared by two or more donors. A nearest-neighbor algorithm error-corrected the raw reads and collapsed the reads into unique sequences, merging closely related sequences to remove PCR and sequencing errors. V, D and J gene segments were assigned by aligning CDR3 sequences to IMGT reference sequences. For a sequence to be retained, a match of at least six nucleotides was required to both a V gene segment and a J gene segment. A rearrangement was called productive if the CDR3 had no stop codons and remained in frame with V and J, and every other rearrangement was called non-productive. Following IMGT convention, CDR3 was defined as the stretch from the second conserved V-encoded cysteine up to the conserved J-encoded phenylalanine. The earlier analysis of 500 to 750 of the donors excluded any sequence lacking an unambiguous match to a single V gene segment. An earlier analysis of several hundred of the donors called V segments functional above 56.7% productive rearrangements and segregating when the between-donor standard deviation exceeded 5%. A statistical classification framework was built for diagnosing cytomegalovirus status from the catalog of TCR beta chain sequences. In a later analysis, TCR nucleotide sequences were compared against IMGT/GENE-DB human TR gene sequences so that V and J genes could be assigned. Using the TCRdist pipeline, a later analysis assigned CDR3 sequences along with most-parsimonious VDJ recombination scenarios. In a later analysis, each TCR beta chain was defined by its CDR3 amino acid sequence together with its V-gene family, and reads without a unique V-gene family were excluded. To address suspected cross-contamination and a sequencing artifact, a later analysis removed approximately 590 highly shared, low-generation-probability nucleotide sequences. A later analysis calculated a clonal expansion index for each public chain from normalized within-repertoire ranks of inferred template counts. In a later analysis, generation probabilities were computed with a VDJ recombination model fitted to out-of-frame rearrangements, and the resulting probabilities were checked against IGoR. A later analysis scored TCR-TCR, TCR-HLA and TCR-CMV co-occurrence with hypergeometric tests, applying a repertoire-size bias correction to TCR pairs. In a later analysis, false discovery rates were estimated by permuting HLA or CMV assignments 20 times. A later analysis grouped co-occurring TCRs with DBSCAN, adding TCRdist sequence similarity when clustering within HLA-allele-positive subsets. For co-occurrence clustering, repertoires with fewer than 30,000 or more than 120,000 public chains were excluded, along with five repertoires with anomalous nucleotide sharing. Held by TCRdb, this immuneACCESS table contains in-frame sequences only and omits some clones. Under half of the omission traces to an unresolved V gene where checked; the cause of the rest is unknown. Clone size and the V and J calls come from that table; the DNA yielded D and trimming. Recorded for this sample are some 140,000 clones; around 10% of them occurred a single time. About 6.7% of the sample is in the top ten clones.

Overall results and qualifications from the work: At a false discovery rate of 0.05, a later analysis linked 16,951 TCR beta sequences to specific HLA alleles. A cluster of highly shared sequence variants was judged likely to be a technical artifact of the sequencing pipeline. Cytomegalovirus status was reported to be diagnosed by the classifier with high specificity and sensitivity in both the original and validation cohorts. In a later analysis, HLA-associated TCR beta chains were found to be more clonally expanded and to have lower generation probabilities than equally common non-associated chains. Some IMGT-functional V segments, including TRBV6-2 and TRBV6-3, could not be distinguished by the 87-base-pair reads and were therefore excluded. Linkage disequilibrium might explain the correlated functional status among segregating V segments, but an unknown experimental factor could not be excluded. In a later genetic analysis, fewer N-insertions in productive TCRs were reported among donors in an Asian-associated ancestry cluster than the 666-donor mean. A later analysis found that TCR association rates varied across HLA loci, with DRB1 alleles showing the most associated TCRs and HLA-C alleles the fewest. A later analysis reported that several top co-occurrence clusters appeared linked to parvovirus B19, influenza, CMV and Epstein-Barr virus. Across donors, most TCR sequences were observed very rarely, whereas some public TCRs were present in many individuals. In an earlier analysis of 587 of the donors, most TCR beta V segments appeared in productive rearrangements about 87% or about 30% of the time, broadly matching IMGT annotations. A few of the identified cytomegalovirus-associated TCR beta chains were confirmed in vitro to be specific for cytomegalovirus antigens. Because some donors lacked HLA typing at each locus, the association tests relied only on the typed subset. The study gave a list of roughly 150 TCR beta chains associated with cytomegalovirus. The only immune exposure information available for the cohort was CMV serostatus. Roughly uniform sequencing depth across donors was assumed in presence/absence analyses, although this assumption may not hold. The authors suggested that the approach could potentially be extended to other disease states and immunological phenotypes. An association between a missense DCLRE1C variant and V-gene and J-gene trimming of TCR beta chains was found in a later genetic analysis and replicated in an independent cohort. Seventeen rarely observed V segments, including chromosome 9 orphons, were excluded from the earlier analysis of several hundred of the donors because counts were too low. When HLA alleles, especially DR and DQ, strongly co-occurred, attributing TCR associations to individual alleles was difficult. Most CMV-associated TCR beta chains appeared to be HLA-restricted in a later analysis, and the HLA associations seemed to be driven largely by CMV exposure. The cohort was sequenced for TCR beta chains only, and without alpha or paired-chain data the features that could be detected were limited. A further reported finding was that TCR beta sequences accurately predicted the HLA-A and HLA-B alleles for most subjects in the first cohort.

The CDR3 spans 14 residues, from the cysteine through the phenylalanine. Here the CDR3 DNA is all that survives: 42 bases in frame from base 1. Deletion took 0 bases off V and 5 bases off J, with a span of 10 bases between the germline ends. Based on the germline V gene, the CDR1 and CDR2 sequences are MNHEY and SVGAGI. The cohort comprised hundreds of healthy bone marrow donors. Cohort members were all nominally healthy when sampled, although unrecorded immune exposures were likely present. The donor tested CMV seropositive and was one of the 289 seropositive cohort members. A peripheral blood sample was collected from each donor, and TCR beta sequencing was performed on peripheral blood mononuclear cells. The Qiagen DNeasy Blood Extraction Kit was used to extract genomic DNA from the blood cell samples. This clone occurred a few times. No antigen is known for it. Per-base quality was not reported, and no clone a single base away is much larger than it.

This TCR derives from a woman between 35 and 50 years old in good health and CMV-seropositive. The rearrangement combines TRBV6-5 with TRBJ2-5, with the D gene call left open. The sequencing sample was made of PBMCs. The DNA reads as follows: TGTGCCAGCAGTTACTCGTCTTTGGGCGAGACCCAGTACTTC. Translation gives CASSYSSLGETQYF.